Only one count was recorded for the clone carrying this T cell receptor beta chain. Its antigen remains unknown. An end of the junction does not agree with germline; a read error may underlie this. The sample comes from a study of molecular identifiers for immune sequencing clone quantification. Overall study: Five portions were made in replicates from RNA of approximately 22,000 or 94,000 naive CD8 cells, and four underwent sequencing.

CDR3 length: 13 residues. From germline, CDR1 is KGHDR and CDR2 SFDVKD. Regarding the study as a whole: Clones of above 20 RNA copies carried over 99% of effector molecules; in naive cells they carried under 1%. Detecting spiked Jurkat TCR RNA from one cell among some 990,000 naive cells was reportedly possible.

TCRdb fed the PCR reads into MiXCR, producing one record per CDR3 protein. The sample lists 460,000 or so distinct CDR3 sequences, approximately 25% seen once, with about 0.75% in the top ten. The clonotype comes from a human donor in good health. Some libraries in this study had Jurkat cell RNA spiked in. The chain uses TRBV24-1 and TRBJ2-6; D is possibly TRBD1 (5 bases). The sequencing sample was made of naive CD8+ T cells from blood, with Jurkat cell RNA spiked in. The subset was: FACS-sorted CD8+CD4-CCR7+CD45RA+ naive T cells. The CDR3 DNA reads as TGTGCCACCGGGTACTCTGGGGCCTACGTCCTGACTTTC. Its protein product is CATGYSGAYVLTF.